One sample yielded the 11 T cell receptor beta chains listed below, sequenced in a study of cytomegalovirus exposure and HLA in healthy donors. The PCR was carried out with 60 Vbeta primers and 13 Jbeta primers. Produced via immunoSEQ multiplex PCR; TCRdb's table is partial and in-frame only. Found here are a few hundred thousand clones, about three quarters of them singletons; the top ten hold under 2%. Sequenced material: PBMCs. The source is a man between 18 and 29 years old in good health and CMV-seronegative.

The rearrangement joins TRBV7-2 to TRBJ2-3, with D possibly being TRBD1 (5 bases). The germline V gene has CDR1 SGHTA and CDR2 FQGNSA. The CDR3 is made up of 14 amino acids. V dropped 4 bases and J dropped 0 bases, with 8 bases sitting between them. CDR3 amino acids: CASSSRQSTDTQYF. The CDR3 DNA reads TGTGCCAGCAGCTCGCGACAGAGCACAGATACGCAGTATTTT.

J is TRBJ2-3 and V is TRBV19; maybe TRBD1 (5 bases). The germline CDR1 and CDR2 sequences are LNHDA and SQIVND (reference sequence). The CDR3 runs 15 residues. Between the trimmed V and J ends, which lost 3 bases and 0 bases, there was a span of 10 bases. The CDR3 region is CASSMTATSTDTQYF. CDR3 nucleotide sequence: TGTGCCAGTAGTATGACAGCGACTAGCACAGATACGCAGTATTTT. Complete variable domain (other parts from reference TRBV19 and TRBJ2-3): DGGITQSPKYLFRKEGQNVTLSCEQNLNHDAMYWYRQDPGQGLRLIYYSQIVNDFQKGDIAEGYSVSREKKESFPLTVTSAQKNPTAFYLCASSMTATSTDTQYFGPGTRLTVL.

The chain recombines TRBV9 with TRBJ1-1; D gene ambiguous. The CDR3 is made up of 14 amino acids. CDR1 and CDR2 from the germline V gene are SGDLS and YYNGEE. The V end lost 3 bases, the J end lost 0 bases, and 9 bases lay between the germline ends. The CDR3 DNA reads TGTGCCAGCAGCGGTCTTCAGGTGAACACTGAAGCTTTCTTT. Amino acids: CASSGLQVNTEAFF. Full variable domain (rest looked up from reference TRBV9 and TRBJ1-1): DSGVTQTPKHLITATGQRVTLRCSPRSGDLSVYWYQQSLDQGLQFLIQYYNGEERAKGNILERFSAQQFPDLHSELNLSSLELGDSALYFCASSGLQVNTEAFFGQGTRLTVV.

This clone appeared once. The CDR3 spells CASNRKAGAGANVLTF. As DNA, the CDR3 is TGTGCCAGCAATCGTAAAGCGGGGGCCGGGGCCAACGTCCTGACTTTC. This sequence joins TRBV27 and TRBJ2-6; 8 bases agree with TRBD2. The CDR3 runs 16 residues. From germline, CDR1 is MNHEY and CDR2 SMNVEV (reference sequence). V gave up 7 bases and J gave up 4 bases; unmatched junction bases: 9.

This clone appeared a few times. This chain joins TRBV18 and TRBJ2-1, with 12 bases matching TRBD2. Unmatched junction bases numbered 6, after V lost 3 bases and J lost 9 bases. The CDR3 is 15 residues long. The germline gives CDR1 KGHSH, CDR2 LQKENI. The CDR3: CASSPASGGATEQFF. CDR3 coding DNA: TGTGCCAGCTCACCCGCTAGCGGGGGGGCCACTGAGCAGTTCTTC.

This clone was seen a few times. The chain joins TRBV27 to TRBJ1-2, with TRBD1 as a possible D gene (6 bases). The germline V gene encodes CDR1 MNHEY and CDR2 SMNVEV (reference sequence). With 6 bases removed from V and 3 bases from J, the gap between germline ends came to 17 bases. CDR3 size: 15 residues. The CDR3 reads CASRKDSLNDYGYTF. CDR3 DNA sequence: TGTGCCAGCAGGAAGGACAGCCTGAACGACTATGGCTACACCTTC.

V usage is TRBV5-1 and J usage is TRBJ2-5; D remains ambiguous. CDR1 SGHRS and CDR2 YFSETQ come from the germline V gene. This CDR3 has 15 amino acids. V gave up 2 bases and J gave up 0 bases, with 11 bases separating them. For the CDR3, the DNA is TGCGCCAGCAGCTTAACCGGCAGGAACCAAGAGACCCAGTACTTC. It specifies CASSLTGRNQETQYF.

This clone was found a few times. This chain connects TRBV28 to TRBJ1-1; 7 bases agree with TRBD1. The germline gives CDR1 MDHEN, CDR2 SYDVKM. V was pared by 4 bases and J by 5 bases, with 7 bases of the junction left unmatched. The CDR3 consists of 14 residues. CDR3 sequence reads: CASSSPTGRTEAFF. The CDR3 nucleotides read TGTGCCAGCAGTTCCCCGACAGGGAGGACTGAAGCTTTCTTT.

The V call is TRBV6-5, the J call TRBJ1-5, with D perhaps TRBD1 (6 bases). Trimming took off 8 bases at V and 2 bases at J, with 10 bases between the two ends. The CDR3 is 13 amino acids. Germline V gene sequence: CDR1 MNHEY, CDR2 SVGAGI. The CDR3: CASARGGNQPQHF. CDR3 in DNA: TGTGCCAGCGCCAGGGGTGGCAATCAGCCCCAGCATTTT.

CDR3 amino acids: CASSLEGTTKNIQYF. The CDR3 DNA reads as TGTGCCAGCAGCTTGGAGGGGACGACCAAAAACATTCAGTACTTC. The chain combines TRBV7-9 with TRBJ2-4, with D tentatively TRBD2 (6 bases). There are 15 residues in the CDR3. V dropped 3 bases and J dropped 2 bases, with 11 bases sitting between them. Germline V gene lookup returns CDR1 SEHNR and CDR2 FQNEAQ (reference sequence).

The chain employs TRBV10-3 and TRBJ2-3, with a tentative D call TRBD1 (6 bases). CDR3 length: 13 residues. V gave up 6 bases and J gave up 2 bases, with 9 bases separating them. From germline, CDR1 is ENHRY and CDR2 SYGVKD. The CDR3 DNA sequence: TGTGCCATCAGGGACAGTGACACAGATACGCAGTATTTT. It codes for CAIRDSDTDTQYF.